This T cell receptor beta chain was found in a study of T cells in Graves' hyperthyroidism and ophthalmopathy. Background on the study: It was at initial diagnosis, before any treatment, that peripheral blood was collected.

Study findings and constraints: Within blood appeared most thyroid clonotypes that had expanded above 0.001.

From RNA transcripts, TCR beta CDR3 regions were amplified. During a first-round RT-PCR of the TCR CDR3, the HTBI primer set was used. One entry per CDR3 protein, called by TCRdb with MiXCR from the multiplex PCR reads. The data hold approximately 420,000 distinct CDR3 sequences, with approximately 15% observed a single time. There are 16 residues in the CDR3. The V end lost 2 bases, the J end lost 2 bases, and 15 bases lay between the germline ends. Germline assignment: CDR1 KGHSH and CDR2 LQKENI. This clonotype was observed at least ten times. Its antigen is as yet unknown. Uncontrolled infection, other autoimmune disease, pregnancy or lactation excluded patients. PBMCs were obtained from approximately 10 ml fresh peripheral blood.

The rearrangement links TRBV18 to TRBJ1-2; D remains unclear. Sequenced: blood. The sequence derives from a woman between 18 and 30 years old with Graves' hyperthyroidism. Written as DNA, the CDR3 is TGTGCCAGCTCACCATATATACTGGTACGGAACTATGGCTACACCTTC. Protein sequence: CASSPYILVRNYGYTF.